This T cell receptor (beta chain) was captured by sequencing in a study of cytomegalovirus exposure and HLA in healthy donors. Study in general: Previous work identified roughly 120 million unique TCR beta sequences from around 200 million T cells.

This clone is a singleton in its sample. Its antigen is currently unknown. Findings of the study overall: Earlier analysis looked at TCR beta V segments, and most were productive about 87% or about 30% of the time.

PCR employed 60 Vbeta and 13 Jbeta primers. The authors' processing: In a later analysis, about 9.9 million of approximately 81 million unique beta chains occurred in at least two donors. Measured with immunoSEQ multiplex PCR; TCRdb has only the in-frame clones, and not every one. V and J calls and clone size follow that table, whereas D and trimming were derived from the DNA. Altogether 80,000 to 100,000 clones are present, 65% to 80% being singletons, with the ten largest covering more than 15%. V was clipped by 5 bases and J by 2 bases, with 10 bases between them. Germline CDR1 SGHTA, CDR2 FQGNSA. This CDR3 has 13 residues.

Material: PBMCs. V is TRBV7-2 and J is TRBJ2-7, with D hard to call. The TCR was taken from a woman between 18 and 29 years old in good health and CMV-seropositive. The DNA for the CDR3 is TGTGCCAGCAGCGGGTTTACTACCTACGAGCAGTACTTC. Its translation: CASSGFTTYEQYF.